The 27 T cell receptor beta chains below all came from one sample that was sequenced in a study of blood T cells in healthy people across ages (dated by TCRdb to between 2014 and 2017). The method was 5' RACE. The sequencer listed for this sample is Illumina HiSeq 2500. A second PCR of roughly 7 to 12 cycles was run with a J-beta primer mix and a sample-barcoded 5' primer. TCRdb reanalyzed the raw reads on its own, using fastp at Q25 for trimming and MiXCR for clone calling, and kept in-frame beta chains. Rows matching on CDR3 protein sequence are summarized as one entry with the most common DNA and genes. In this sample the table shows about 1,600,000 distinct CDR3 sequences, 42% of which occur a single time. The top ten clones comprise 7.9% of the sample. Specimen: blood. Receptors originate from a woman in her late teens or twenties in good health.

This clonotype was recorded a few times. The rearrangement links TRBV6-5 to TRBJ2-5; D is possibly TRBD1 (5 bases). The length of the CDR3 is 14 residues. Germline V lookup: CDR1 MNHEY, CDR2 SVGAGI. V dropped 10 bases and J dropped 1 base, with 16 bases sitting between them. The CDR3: CATAGWQGQETQYF. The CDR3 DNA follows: TGTGCCACTGCCGGGTGGCAGGGCCAAGAGACCCAGTACTTC.

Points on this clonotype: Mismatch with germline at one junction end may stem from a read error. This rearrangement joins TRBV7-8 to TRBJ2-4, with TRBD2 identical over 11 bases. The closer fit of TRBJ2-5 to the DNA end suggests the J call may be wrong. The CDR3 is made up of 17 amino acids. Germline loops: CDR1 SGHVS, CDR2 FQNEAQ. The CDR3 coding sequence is TGTGTCAGCAGCTTAAAACTAGCGGGGGAGATCCAAGAGACCCAGTACTTC. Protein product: CVSSLKLAGEIQETQYF.

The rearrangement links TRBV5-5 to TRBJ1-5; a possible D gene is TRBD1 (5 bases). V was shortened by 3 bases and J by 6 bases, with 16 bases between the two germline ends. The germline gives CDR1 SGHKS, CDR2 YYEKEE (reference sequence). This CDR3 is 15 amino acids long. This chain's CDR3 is CASSWDLGNGQPQHF. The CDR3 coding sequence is TGTGCCAGCAGCTGGGACTTGGGGAATGGTCAGCCCCAGCATTTT. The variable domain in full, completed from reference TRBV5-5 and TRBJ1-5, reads DAGVTQSPTHLIKTRGQQVTLRCSPISGHKSVSWYQQVLGQGPQFIFQYYEKEERGRGNFPDRFSARQFPNYSSELNVNALLLGDSALYLCASSWDLGNGQPQHFGDGTRLSIL.

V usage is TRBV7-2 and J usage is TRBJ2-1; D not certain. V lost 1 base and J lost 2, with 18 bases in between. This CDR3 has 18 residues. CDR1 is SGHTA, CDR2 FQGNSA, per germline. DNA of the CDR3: TGTGCCAGCAGCTTAGGTATTGTTCTTGCCATCCCCTACAATGAGCAGTTCTTC. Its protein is CASSLGIVLAIPYNEQFF.

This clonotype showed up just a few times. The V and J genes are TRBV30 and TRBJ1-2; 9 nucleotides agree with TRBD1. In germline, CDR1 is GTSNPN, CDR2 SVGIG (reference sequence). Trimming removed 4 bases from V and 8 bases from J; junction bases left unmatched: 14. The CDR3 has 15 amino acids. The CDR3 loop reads CAWIPGTGRLRGYTF. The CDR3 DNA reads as TGTGCCTGGATTCCCGGGACAGGGAGATTGAGAGGCTACACCTTC.

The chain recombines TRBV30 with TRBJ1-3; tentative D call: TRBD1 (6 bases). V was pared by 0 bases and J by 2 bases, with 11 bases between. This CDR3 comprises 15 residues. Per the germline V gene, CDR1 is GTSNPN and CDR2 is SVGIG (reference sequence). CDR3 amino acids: CAWSVPTGTGNTIYF. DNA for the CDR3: TGTGCCTGGAGTGTTCCCACAGGGACTGGAAACACCATATATTTT.

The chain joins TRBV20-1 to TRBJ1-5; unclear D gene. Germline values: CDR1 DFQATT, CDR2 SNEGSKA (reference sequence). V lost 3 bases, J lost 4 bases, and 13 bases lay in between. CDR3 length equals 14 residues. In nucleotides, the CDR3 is TGCAGTGCTAGCCCTGACTCTTATAATCAGCCCCAGCATTTT. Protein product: CSASPDSYNQPQHF.

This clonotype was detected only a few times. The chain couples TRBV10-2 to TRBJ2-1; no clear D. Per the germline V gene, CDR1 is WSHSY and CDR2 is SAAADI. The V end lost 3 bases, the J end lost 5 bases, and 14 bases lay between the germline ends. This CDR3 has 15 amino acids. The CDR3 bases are TGCGCCAGCAGTGAAGGTGGGCCGGCTCACAATGAGCAGTTCTTC. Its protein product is CASSEGGPAHNEQFF.

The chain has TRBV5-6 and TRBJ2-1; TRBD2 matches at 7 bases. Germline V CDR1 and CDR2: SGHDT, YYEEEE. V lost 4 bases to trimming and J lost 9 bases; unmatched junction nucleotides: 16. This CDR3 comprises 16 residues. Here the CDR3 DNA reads TGTGCCAGCAGCCGAAAGACTAGCCGGTTATTCACTGAGCAGTTCTTC. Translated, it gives CASSRKTSRLFTEQFF.

CDR3 loop: CASSISGAGYEQYF. In nucleotides, the CDR3 is TGCGCCAGCAGTATATCGGGGGCTGGCTACGAGCAGTACTTC. The rearrangement uses TRBV10-2 and TRBJ2-7; D may be TRBD1 or TRBD2 (6 bases each). V was cut by 5 bases and J by 3 bases, with 14 bases left in between. This CDR3 is built from 14 residues. Germline loops: CDR1 WSHSY, CDR2 SAAADI.

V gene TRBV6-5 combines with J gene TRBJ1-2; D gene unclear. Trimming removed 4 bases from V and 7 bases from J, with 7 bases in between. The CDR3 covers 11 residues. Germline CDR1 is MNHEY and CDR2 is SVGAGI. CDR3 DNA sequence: TGTGCCAGCAGTTCGCCGATTGGCTACACCTTC. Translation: CASSSPIGYTF.

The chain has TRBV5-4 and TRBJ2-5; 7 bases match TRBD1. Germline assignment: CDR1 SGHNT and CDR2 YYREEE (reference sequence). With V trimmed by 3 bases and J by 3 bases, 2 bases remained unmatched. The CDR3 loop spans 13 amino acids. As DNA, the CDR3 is TGTGCCAGCAGCTGGGACAGTAAAGAGACCCAGTACTTC. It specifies CASSWDSKETQYF.

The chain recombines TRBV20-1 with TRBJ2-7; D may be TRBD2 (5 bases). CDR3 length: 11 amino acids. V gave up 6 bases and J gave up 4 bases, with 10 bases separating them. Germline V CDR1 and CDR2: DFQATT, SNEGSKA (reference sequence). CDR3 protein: CSAALEYEQYF. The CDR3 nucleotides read TGCAGTGCAGCACTAGAGTACGAGCAGTACTTC.

The CDR3: CASRRRAGGPEGYEQYF. The CDR3, as DNA: TGCGCCAGCAGACGTAGGGCGGGAGGGCCGGAAGGCTACGAGCAGTACTTC. The chain carries TRBV5-1 and TRBJ2-4; 9 bases are a match to TRBD2. The closer fit of TRBJ2-7 to the DNA end suggests the J call may be wrong. The CDR3 consists of 17 residues. The germline V gene has CDR1 SGHRS and CDR2 YFSETQ.

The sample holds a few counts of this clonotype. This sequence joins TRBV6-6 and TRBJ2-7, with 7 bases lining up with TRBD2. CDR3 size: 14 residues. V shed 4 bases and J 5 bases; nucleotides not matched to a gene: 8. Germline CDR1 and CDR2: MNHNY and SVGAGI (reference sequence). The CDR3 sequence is CASSWREILDEQYF. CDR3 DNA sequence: TGTGCCAGCAGTTGGCGGGAGATCCTGGACGAGCAGTACTTC.

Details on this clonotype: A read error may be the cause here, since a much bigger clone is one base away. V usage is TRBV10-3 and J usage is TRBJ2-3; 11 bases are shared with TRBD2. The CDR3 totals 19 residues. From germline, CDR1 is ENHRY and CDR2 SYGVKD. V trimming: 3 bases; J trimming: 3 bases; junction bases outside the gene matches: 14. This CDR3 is CAISDPGTSGALLTDTQYF. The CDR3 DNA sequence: TGTGCCATCAGTGACCCTGGGACTAGCGGTGCGCTACTAACAGATACGCAGTATTTT.

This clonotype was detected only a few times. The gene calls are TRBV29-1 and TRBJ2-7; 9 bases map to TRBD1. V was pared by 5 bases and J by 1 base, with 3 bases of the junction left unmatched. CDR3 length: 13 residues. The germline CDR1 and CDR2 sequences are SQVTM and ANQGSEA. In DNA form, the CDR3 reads TGCAGCGTTAGGACAGGGGTGTCCTACGAGCAGTACTTC. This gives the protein CSVRTGVSYEQYF.

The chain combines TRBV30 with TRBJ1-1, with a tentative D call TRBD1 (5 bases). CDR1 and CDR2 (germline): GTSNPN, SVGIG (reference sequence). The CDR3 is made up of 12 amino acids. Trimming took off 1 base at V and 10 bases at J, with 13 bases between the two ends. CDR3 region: CAWSGPGGAAFF. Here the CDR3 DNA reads TGTGCCTGGAGTGGACCGGGGGGTGCAGCTTTCTTT.

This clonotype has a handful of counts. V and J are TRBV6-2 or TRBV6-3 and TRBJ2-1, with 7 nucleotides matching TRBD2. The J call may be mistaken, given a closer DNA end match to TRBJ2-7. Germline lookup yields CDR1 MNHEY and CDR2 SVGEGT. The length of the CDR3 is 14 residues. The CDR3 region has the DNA TGTGCCAGCAGTGGACTAGACTCCTACAATGAGCAGTACTTC. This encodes CASSGLDSYNEQYF.

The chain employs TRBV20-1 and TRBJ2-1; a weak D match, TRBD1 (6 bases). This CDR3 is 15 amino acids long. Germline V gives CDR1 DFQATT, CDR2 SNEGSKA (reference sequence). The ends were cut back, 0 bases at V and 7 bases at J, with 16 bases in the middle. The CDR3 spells CSARDRQGGSNEQFF. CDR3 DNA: TGCAGTGCTAGAGACCGACAAGGGGGATCAAATGAGCAGTTCTTC.

The CDR3 DNA is TGTGCCAGCAGCTTAGGAATAGCGGGGATGATGGAGACCCAGTACTTC. This translates into CASSLGIAGMMETQYF. The chain has TRBV7-8 and TRBJ2-5; TRBD2 aligns across 8 bases. Germline V gene data show CDR1 as SGHVS and CDR2 as FQNEAQ. V shed 1 base, J shed 5 bases, and the junction held 9 bases outside the gene matches. CDR3 length: 16 amino acids.

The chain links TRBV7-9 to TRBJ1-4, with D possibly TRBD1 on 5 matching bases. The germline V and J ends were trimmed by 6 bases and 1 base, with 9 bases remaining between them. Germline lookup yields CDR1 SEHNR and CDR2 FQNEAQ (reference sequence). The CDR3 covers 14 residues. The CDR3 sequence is CASRAQGTNEKLFF. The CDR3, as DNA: TGTGCCAGCAGGGCTCAGGGAACTAATGAAAAACTGTTTTTT.

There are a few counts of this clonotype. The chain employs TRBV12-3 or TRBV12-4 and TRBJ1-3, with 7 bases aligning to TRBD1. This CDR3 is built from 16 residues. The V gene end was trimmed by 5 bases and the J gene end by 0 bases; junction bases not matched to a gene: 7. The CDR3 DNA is TGTGCCAGCAGTGCCCGACAGGGAGTCTCTGGAAACACCATATATTTT. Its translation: CASSARQGVSGNTIYF.

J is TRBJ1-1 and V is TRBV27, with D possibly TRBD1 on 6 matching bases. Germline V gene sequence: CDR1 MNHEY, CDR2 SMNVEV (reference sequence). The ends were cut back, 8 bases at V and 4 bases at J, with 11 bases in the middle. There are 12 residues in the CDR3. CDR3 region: CASGEQGTEAFF. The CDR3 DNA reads TGTGCCAGCGGCGAACAGGGCACTGAAGCTTTCTTT.

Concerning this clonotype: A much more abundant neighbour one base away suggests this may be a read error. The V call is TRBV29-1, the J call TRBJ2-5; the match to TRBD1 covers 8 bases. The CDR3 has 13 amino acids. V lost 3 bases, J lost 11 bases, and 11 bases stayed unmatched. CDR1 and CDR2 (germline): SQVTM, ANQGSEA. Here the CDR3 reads CSVDAGGNYKQYF. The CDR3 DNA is TGCAGCGTTGATGCAGGGGGCAACTACAAGCAGTACTTC.

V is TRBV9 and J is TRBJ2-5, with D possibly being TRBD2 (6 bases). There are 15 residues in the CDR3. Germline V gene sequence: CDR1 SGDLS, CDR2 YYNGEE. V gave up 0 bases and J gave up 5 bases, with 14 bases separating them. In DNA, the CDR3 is TGTGCCAGCAGCGTAGTCGGCGGGGCGGGGGAGACCCAGTACTTC. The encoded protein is CASSVVGGAGETQYF.

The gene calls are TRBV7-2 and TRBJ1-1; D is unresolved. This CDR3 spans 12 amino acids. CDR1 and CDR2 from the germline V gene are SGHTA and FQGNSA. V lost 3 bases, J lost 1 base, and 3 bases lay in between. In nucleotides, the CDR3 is TGTGCCAGCAGCTTTAAGAACACTGAAGCTTTCTTT. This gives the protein CASSFKNTEAFF.